The text below deals with one T cell receptor (beta chain). Antigen unknown. The data belong to a study of neoadjuvant anti-PD-1 for oral cavity cancer. Assay: immunoSEQ multiplex PCR; the TCRdb copy retains only in-frame clones and omits some. The sample carries 63,000 or so clones, approximately 87% recorded once. Time point reported: after neoadjuvant nivolumab, at surgical resection. Points from the study as a whole: Higher pretreatment Treg/Th17 ratios tracked higher pretreatment blood clonality. Each response group had just a few patients in TCR analyses.

The source was PBMCs, collected after nivolumab (anti-PD-1) treatment. The sequence derives from a person aged 35-79 years with oral cavity squamous cell carcinoma.

The CDR3 nucleotides are TGTGCCAGCAGCGTAGGTGGGAGGAACCCCTCTGGGGCCAACGTCCTGACTTTC. Residues: CASSVGGRNPSGANVLTF. This rearrangement joins TRBV9 to TRBJ2-6; D is perhaps TRBD2 (6 bases). V dropped 0 bases and J dropped 0 bases, with 13 bases sitting between them. Germline values: CDR1 SGDLS, CDR2 YYNGEE. The CDR3 length is 18 residues.